A single T cell receptor (beta chain) is shown here with its context. Germline-derived CDR1 and CDR2 are SGHNT and YYREEE (reference sequence). The CDR3 sequence is 14 residues long. Trimming took 2 bases from V and 4 from J, leaving 10 bases between them. Pooling covered second doses at about 4 or about 12 weeks. The sample originates from a study of T cell responses to AZD1222 COVID-19 vaccine. Clones were read by immunoSEQ multiplex PCR, and TCRdb kept only the in-frame ones, dropping some. The repertoire holds some 130,000 clones, with roughly 93% as singletons. The gene calls are TRBV5-4 and TRBJ2-1; D possibly corresponds to TRBD1 (5 bases). This specimen was peripheral blood, taken 28 days after the second AZD1222 dose. The TCR sequence derives from an adult who received the AZD1222 COVID-19 vaccine. CDR3 residues: CASSFAQVYNEQFF. Written as DNA, the CDR3 is TGTGCCAGCAGCTTTGCACAGGTTTACAATGAGCAGTTCTTC.